The next 14 T cell receptor beta chains were all read from a single sample in a study of T cell clonality in common variable immunodeficiency. Clones were sequenced by immunoSEQ multiplex PCR, and TCRdb holds only the in-frame ones, with some missing. This sample includes approximately 44,000 clones with no singletons; its ten biggest clones take up about 3%. Sequencing was carried out using peripheral blood mononuclear cells. Source of these receptors: a person between 18 and 75 years old in good health.

The table lists this clone with many counts. The read ends 3 residues early relative to the CDR3; the germline J gene fills the gap. The rearrangement links TRBV7-9 to TRBJ2-7; weak D call: TRBD1 (6 bases). CDR3 size: 14 residues. Germline V CDR1 and CDR2: SEHNR, FQNEAQ (reference sequence). Trimming removed 0 bases from V and 2 bases from J, with 8 bases in between. Partial CDR3 DNA: TGTGCCAGCAGCTTAGCCGGACAGACCTACGAG. Translated, it gives CASSLAGQTYE. The entire CDR3 sequence reads CASSLAGQTYEQYF.

This clone was recorded many times. CDR3 DNA (partial): TGTGCCAGCAGTTTAAGGACTAGCGGGGGCCCCAACTACAATGAG. Its translation is CASSLRTSGGPNYNE. The full CDR3 is CASSLRTSGGPNYNEQFF. J is TRBJ2-1 and V is TRBV12-3 or TRBV12-4, with TRBD2 matching 13 bases. With the read ending 3 residues before the CDR3 end, the germline J gene is used to fill in that end. The junction had 7 bases not matched to a gene; V was cut back by 2 bases and J by 3 bases. This CDR3 comprises 18 residues.

This clone was counted many times. Read coverage stops 3 residues before the CDR3 terminus; the germline J gene supplies the remainder. The J gene is TRBJ2-3, the V gene TRBV4-1; 8 bases agree with TRBD2. Germline V gene sequence: CDR1 MGHRA, CDR2 YSYEKL. After removal of 2 bases from V and 7 bases from J, the junction contained 11 bases not matched to a gene. The CDR3 consists of 16 residues. CDR3 DNA, as far as it was read: TGCGCCAGCAGCCAAAAAGATACTAGCGGTGGATATACG. The encoded protein is CASSQKDTSGGYT. The CDR3 in full is CASSQKDTSGGYTQYF.

Ten or more counts support this clone. The read halts 3 residues ahead of the CDR3 end, with the missing end drawn from the germline J gene. This chain connects TRBV12-3 or TRBV12-4 to TRBJ1-1; D gene uncertain. The CDR3 is made up of 13 amino acids. The CDR3 bases that were read are TGTGCCAGCAGTTTACAACCCATCGGGGAA. Translated: CASSLQPIGE. The whole CDR3 reads CASSLQPIGEAFF.

This clone was counted at least ten times. From the germline J gene comes the end of the CDR3, since the read stops 3 residues before it. V is TRBV20-1 and J is TRBJ1-6; tentatively, D is TRBD1 (6 bases). Deletions cut 4 bases from V and 5 bases from J, with 6 bases between. The CDR3 length is 12 residues. CDR1 and CDR2 (germline): DFQATT, SNEGSKA (reference sequence). The covered CDR3 bases are TGCAGTGCTAAGGGGGATAATTCACCC. This translates into CSAKGDNSP. From start to end, the CDR3 is CSAKGDNSPLHF.

This clone was picked up many times. The CDR3 end lies 3 residues beyond the end of the read and is filled in from the germline J gene. The chain links TRBV7-2 to TRBJ1-2; D may be TRBD1 (5 bases). The V end was cut by 5 bases, the J end by 1 base, with 11 bases between. The germline V gene has CDR1 SGHTA and CDR2 FQGNSA. This CDR3 is 14 amino acids long. The CDR3 is CASSPRQFNYGYTF. CDR3 DNA (partial): TGTGCCAGCAGCCCGCGACAGTTTAACTATGGC.

Ten or more counts support this clone. The CDR3 end falls 3 residues outside the read, so it is completed with the germline J gene. V usage is TRBV19 and J usage is TRBJ1-1, with D possibly being TRBD1 (5 bases). The CDR3 covers 13 residues. Germline assignment: CDR1 LNHDA and CDR2 SQIVND (reference sequence). V was clipped by 3 bases and J by 3 bases, with 8 bases between them. The CDR3 loop reads CASSIWGDTEAFF. CDR3 bases read: TGTGCCAGTAGTATTTGGGGGGACACTGAA.

In its sample, this clone was seen many times. The read terminates 3 residues before the CDR3 end, so the remaining end is supplied by the germline J gene. V is TRBV5-1 and J is TRBJ2-3; 8 bases fit TRBD2. Germline CDR1 reads SGHRS; CDR2 reads YFSETQ. Trimming cost V 4 bases and J 6 bases; bases outside gene matches: 1. The CDR3 contains 12 residues. Partial CDR3 DNA: TGCGCCAGCAGCGGGACTAGTGATACG. Its protein is CASSGTSDT. The full CDR3 reads CASSGTSDTQYF.

This clone has more than one count but fewer than ten. The read halts 3 residues ahead of the CDR3 end, with the missing end drawn from the germline J gene. The chain has TRBV7-2 and TRBJ2-3; D uncertain. The CDR3 loop spans 15 amino acids. Germline V CDR1 and CDR2: SGHTA, FQGNSA. The part of the CDR3 DNA that was read is TGTGCCAGCAGCTCCTATCTGGGCGCGCCGAAGACG. Translated: CASSSYLGAPKT. The CDR3, in full, reads CASSSYLGAPKTQYF.

Ten or more counts support this clone. The read finishes 3 residues shy of the CDR3 end, and the germline J gene is used to complete it. The gene calls are TRBV20-1 and TRBJ2-3; 9 bases line up with TRBD2. The CDR3 loop spans 14 amino acids. V dropped 3 bases and J dropped 0; count of bases not matched to a gene: 1. Germline CDR1 is DFQATT and CDR2 is SNEGSKA (reference sequence). The DNA read from the CDR3 is TGCAGTGCTAGGACTAGCGGAAGCACAGATACG. Translating it yields CSARTSGSTDT. The CDR3 as a whole reads CSARTSGSTDTQYF.

This clone was seen repeatedly, ten times or more. The CDR3 end falls 3 residues outside the read, so it is completed with the germline J gene. The genes are TRBV12-3 or TRBV12-4 and TRBJ2-7; TRBD1 is a possible D gene (6 bases). V was pared by 6 bases and J by 0 bases, with 12 bases between. The CDR3 spans 14 residues. The part of the CDR3 DNA that was read is TGTGCCAGCAGCAGACAGGTTAGCTCCTACGAG. Its translation: CASSRQVSSYE. The whole CDR3 protein reads CASSRQVSSYEQYF.

This clone was detected ten times or more. The read ends 3 residues early relative to the CDR3; the germline J gene fills the gap. V is TRBV5-1 and J is TRBJ2-5; TRBD1 aligns across 8 bases. CDR1 and CDR2 from the germline V gene are SGHRS and YFSETQ. Trimming took 4 bases from V and 6 from J; bases not matched to a gene: 5. This CDR3 is built from 13 residues. Incomplete CDR3 DNA: TGCGCCAGCAGCCCAGGACAGGGTCAGACC. The encoded protein is CASSPGQGQT. The CDR3 as a whole reads CASSPGQGQTQYF.

This clone was seen many times. The read ends 3 residues before the CDR3 terminus; that terminus is restored from the germline J gene. The gene calls are TRBV11-2 and TRBJ1-2, with D tentatively TRBD1 (6 bases). V shed 7 bases and J shed 7 bases, with 19 bases lying between them. This CDR3 contains 14 residues. Germline loops: CDR1 SGHAT, CDR2 FQNNGV. CDR3 DNA, as far as it was read: TGTGCCAGCAACCACCAGCGGGGGCCTACTGGC. It codes for CASNHQRGPTG. The full CDR3 is CASNHQRGPTGYTF.

At least ten counts were recorded for this clone. The read terminates 3 residues before the CDR3 end, so the remaining end is supplied by the germline J gene. The J gene is TRBJ2-2, the V gene TRBV5-1, with 9 bases lining up with TRBD1. J lost 1 base, V lost 1 base, and 8 bases had no gene match. In germline, CDR1 is SGHRS, CDR2 YFSETQ. This CDR3 contains 18 residues. Partial CDR3 DNA: TGCGCCAGCAGCTTGTTGTCCGTGGGACAGGGGAACACCGGGGAG. It encodes CASSLLSVGQGNTGE. The full CDR3 sequence reads CASSLLSVGQGNTGELFF.